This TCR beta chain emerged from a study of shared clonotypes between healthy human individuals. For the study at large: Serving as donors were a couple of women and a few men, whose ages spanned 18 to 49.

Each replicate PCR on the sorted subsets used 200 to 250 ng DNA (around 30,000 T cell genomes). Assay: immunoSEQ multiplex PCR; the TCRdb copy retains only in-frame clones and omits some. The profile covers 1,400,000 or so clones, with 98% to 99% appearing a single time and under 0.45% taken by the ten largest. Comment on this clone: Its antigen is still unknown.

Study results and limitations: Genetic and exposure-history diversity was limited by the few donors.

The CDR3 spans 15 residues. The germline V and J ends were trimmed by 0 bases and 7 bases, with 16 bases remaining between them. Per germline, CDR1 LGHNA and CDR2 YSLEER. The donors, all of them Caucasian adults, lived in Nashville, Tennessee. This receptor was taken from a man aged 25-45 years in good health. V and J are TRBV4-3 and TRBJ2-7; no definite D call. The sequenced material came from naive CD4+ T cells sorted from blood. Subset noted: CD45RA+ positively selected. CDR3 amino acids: CASSQDRVRAREQYF. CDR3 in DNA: TGCGCCAGCAGCCAAGATAGGGTACGGGCTCGGGAGCAGTACTTC.